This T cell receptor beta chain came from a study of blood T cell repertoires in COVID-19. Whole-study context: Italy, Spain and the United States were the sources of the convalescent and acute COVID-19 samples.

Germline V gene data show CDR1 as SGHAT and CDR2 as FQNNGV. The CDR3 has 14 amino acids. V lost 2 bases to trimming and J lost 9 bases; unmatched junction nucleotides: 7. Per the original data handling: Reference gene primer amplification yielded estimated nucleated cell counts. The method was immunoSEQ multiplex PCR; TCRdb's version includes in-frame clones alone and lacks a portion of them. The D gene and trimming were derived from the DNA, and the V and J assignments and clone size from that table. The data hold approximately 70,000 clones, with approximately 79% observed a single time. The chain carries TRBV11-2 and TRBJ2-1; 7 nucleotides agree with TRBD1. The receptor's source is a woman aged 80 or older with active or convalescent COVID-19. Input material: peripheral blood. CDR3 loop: CASSLTQGTREQFF. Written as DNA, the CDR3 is TGTGCCAGCAGCTTAACACAGGGGACCCGTGAGCAGTTCTTC.